The entry that follows covers one T cell receptor beta chain sequence. Its cognate antigen is unknown. The germline gives CDR1 MNHEY, CDR2 SVGEGT. The CDR3 is made up of 19 amino acids. This sample is part of a study of T cells expressing NK-cell markers. Looking at the study overall: Cells sorted as CD3+CD56+NKG2C+, CD3+CD56+NKG2C- and CD3+CD56-NKG2C+ T cells supplied the TCR beta repertoires. Study conclusions and caveats: The CD3+CD56-NKG2C+ fraction of a handful of donors was likewise dominated by these clonotypes.

Synthesis of TCR beta cDNA relied on 5'RACE template switching carrying UMIs. One entry per CDR3 protein, without DNA, is what TCRdb gives after re-calling the 5' RACE reads. The sample has 400,000 to 500,000 distinct CDR3 sequences; the top ten hold approximately 6.8%. The sequenced material came from blood T cells: a sorted CD56 or NKG2C T cell subset, CD4+ or CD8+ T cells, or bulk PBMC T cells (not recorded which). This TCR came from a woman between 18 and 69 years old in good health. The chain has TRBV6-2 or TRBV6-3 and TRBJ2-3; TCRdb's D call, TRBD1, is unchecked because there is no DNA. The CDR3 reads CASSYTRPGTVGPTDTQYF.